This T cell receptor beta chain was recovered during a study of graft-versus-host responses after intestinal transplantation. Study-wide findings and caveats: Within allografts, high graft-versus-host to host-versus-graft clonal ratios were seen among patients with graft-donor T cell macrochimerism.

As concerns this clone: The target antigen is unknown.

Sequencing used immunoSEQ multiplex PCR; TCRdb keeps in-frame clones, though not all of them. Altogether approximately 100,000 clones are present, around 86% being singletons, with the ten largest covering 1.4%. Trimming stripped 5 bases from V and 1 base from J, with 17 bases between. The germline V gene has CDR1 SNHLY and CDR2 FYNNEI. CDR3 length equals 16 residues. The TCR comes from a human patient who received an intestinal transplant, so some T cells may come from the graft donor. This sequence joins TRBV2 and TRBJ1-1; TRBD1 is a possible D gene (6 bases). The sequences come from PBMCs, collected 255 days after intestinal transplant. The CDR3 DNA reads TGTGCCAGCAGTTGGACAGTTGGAAAGGGGAACACTGAAGCTTTCTTT. As protein: CASSWTVGKGNTEAFF.